This T cell receptor (beta chain) was profiled in a study of blood T cell repertoires in COVID-19. At the level of the study: Donors in the United States, Italy and Spain gave samples during acute or convalescent COVID-19.

The ends were cut back, 7 bases at V and 7 bases at J, with 11 bases in the middle. This CDR3 spans 12 amino acids. This clone was found many times. The assay was immunoSEQ multiplex PCR, and TCRdb's table has in-frame clones only and misses some. Of roughly 250,000 clones listed, around 81% are singletons. This TCR derives from a woman aged 55-75 years with active or convalescent COVID-19. Sample: peripheral blood. The chain has TRBV12-3 or TRBV12-4 and TRBJ2-1, with a tentative D call TRBD1 (6 bases). The CDR3 here is CASTEGGNEQFF. CDR3 in DNA: TGTGCCAGCACCGAAGGGGGAAATGAGCAGTTCTTC.